The clone carrying this T cell receptor (beta chain) turned up a few times. The data are from a study of OX40 agonist ivuxolimab in advanced cancers. Germline CDR1 KGHSH, CDR2 LQKENI. This CDR3 spans 16 amino acids. Trimming left V 0 bases short and J 0 bases short, with 11 bases between. Only in-frame clones appear in the TCRdb table, and some are missing; sequencing was by immunoSEQ multiplex PCR. The sample holds 26,000 or so clones, approximately 83% seen once. This sequence joins TRBV18 and TRBJ1-1; D is undetermined. The starting material was CD4+ or CD8+ T cells sorted from blood, obtained in a trial of the OX40 agonist ivuxolimab. The sequence was obtained from an adult with an advanced solid tumor such as melanoma, head and neck, liver or kidney cancer. The CDR3 sequence: CASSPPKEVMNTEAFF. In nucleotides, the CDR3 is TGTGCCAGCTCACCACCGAAAGAAGTTATGAACACTGAAGCTTTCTTT.